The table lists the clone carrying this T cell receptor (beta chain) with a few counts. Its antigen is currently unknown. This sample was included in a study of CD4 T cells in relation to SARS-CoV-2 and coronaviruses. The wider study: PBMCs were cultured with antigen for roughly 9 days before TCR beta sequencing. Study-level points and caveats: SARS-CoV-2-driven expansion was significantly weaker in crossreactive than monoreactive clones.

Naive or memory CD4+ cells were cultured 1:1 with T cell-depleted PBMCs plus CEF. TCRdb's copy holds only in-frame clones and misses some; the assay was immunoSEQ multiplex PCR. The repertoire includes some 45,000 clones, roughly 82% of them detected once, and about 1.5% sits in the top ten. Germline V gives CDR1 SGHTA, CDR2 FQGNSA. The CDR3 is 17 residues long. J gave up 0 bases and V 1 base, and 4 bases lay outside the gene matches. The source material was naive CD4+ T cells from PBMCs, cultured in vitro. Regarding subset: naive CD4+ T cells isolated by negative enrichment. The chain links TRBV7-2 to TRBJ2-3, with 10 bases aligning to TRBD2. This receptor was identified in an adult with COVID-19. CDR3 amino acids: CASSLVALAGSTDTQYF. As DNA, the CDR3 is TGTGCCAGCAGCTTAGTTGCACTAGCGGGAAGCACAGATACGCAGTATTTT. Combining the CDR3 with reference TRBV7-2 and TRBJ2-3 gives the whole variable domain GAGVSQSPSNKVTEKGKDVELRCDPISGHTALYWYRQSLGQGLEFLIYFQGNSAPDKSGLPSDRFSAERTGGSVSTLTIQRTQQEDSAVYLCASSLVALAGSTDTQYFGPGTRLTVL.